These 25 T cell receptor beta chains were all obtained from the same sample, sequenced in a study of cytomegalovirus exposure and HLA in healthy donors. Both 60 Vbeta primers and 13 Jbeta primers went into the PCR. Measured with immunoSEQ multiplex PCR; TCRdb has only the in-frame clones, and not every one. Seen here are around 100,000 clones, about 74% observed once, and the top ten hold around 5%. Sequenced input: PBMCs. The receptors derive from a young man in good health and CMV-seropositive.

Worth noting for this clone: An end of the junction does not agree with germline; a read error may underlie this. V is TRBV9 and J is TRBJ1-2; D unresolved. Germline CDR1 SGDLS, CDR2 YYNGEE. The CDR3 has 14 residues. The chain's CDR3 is CASSVGGRVYGYPF. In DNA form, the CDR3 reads TGTGCCAGCAGCGTAGGAGGCCGAGTGTATGGCTACCCCTTC.

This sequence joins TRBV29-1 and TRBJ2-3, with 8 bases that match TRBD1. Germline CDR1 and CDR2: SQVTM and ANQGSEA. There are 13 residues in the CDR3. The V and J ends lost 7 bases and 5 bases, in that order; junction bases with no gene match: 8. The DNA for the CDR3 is TGCAGCGCAGGACAGGGAAAGGGAGATACGCAGTATTTT. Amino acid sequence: CSAGQGKGDTQYF.

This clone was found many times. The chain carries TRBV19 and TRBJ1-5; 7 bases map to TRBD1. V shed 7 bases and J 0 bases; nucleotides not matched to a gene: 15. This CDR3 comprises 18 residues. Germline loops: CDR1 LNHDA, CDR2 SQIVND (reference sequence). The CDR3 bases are TGTGCCAGTATCCTATCTAACACAGGGGCGTATAGCAATCAGCCCCAGCATTTT. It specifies CASILSNTGAYSNQPQHF.

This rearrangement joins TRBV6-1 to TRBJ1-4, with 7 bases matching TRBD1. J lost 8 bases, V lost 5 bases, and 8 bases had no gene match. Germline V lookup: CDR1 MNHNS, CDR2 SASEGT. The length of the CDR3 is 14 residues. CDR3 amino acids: CASSTRTGVEKLFF. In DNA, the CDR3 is TGTGCCAGCAGTACTAGAACAGGGGTAGAAAAACTGTTTTTT.

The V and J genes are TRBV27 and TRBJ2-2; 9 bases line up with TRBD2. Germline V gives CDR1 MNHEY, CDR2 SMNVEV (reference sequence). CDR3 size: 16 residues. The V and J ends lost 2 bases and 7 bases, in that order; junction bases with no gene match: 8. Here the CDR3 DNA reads TGTGCCAGCAGTTTACGGGCGGGGGGGCTTGACGGGGAGCTGTTTTTT. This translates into CASSLRAGGLDGELFF.

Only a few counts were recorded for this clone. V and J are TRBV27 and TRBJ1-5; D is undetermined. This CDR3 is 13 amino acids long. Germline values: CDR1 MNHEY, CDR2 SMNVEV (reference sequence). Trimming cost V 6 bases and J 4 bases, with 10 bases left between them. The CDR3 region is CASRRAENQPQHF. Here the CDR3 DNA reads TGTGCCAGCAGACGAGCCGAAAATCAGCCCCAGCATTTT.

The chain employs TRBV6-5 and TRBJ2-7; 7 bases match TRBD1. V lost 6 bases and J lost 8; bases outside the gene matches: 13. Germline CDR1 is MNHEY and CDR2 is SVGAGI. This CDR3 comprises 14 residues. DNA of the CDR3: TGTGCCAGCAGACGACAGGGCCACCCCTTTAAGCAGTACTTC. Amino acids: CASRRQGHPFKQYF.

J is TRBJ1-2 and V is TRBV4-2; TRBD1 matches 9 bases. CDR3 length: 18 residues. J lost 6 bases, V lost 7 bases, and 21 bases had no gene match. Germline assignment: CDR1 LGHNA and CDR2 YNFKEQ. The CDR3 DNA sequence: TGTGCCAGCACTACACTCACAGGGACAGGGTCTTACGGTGATGGCTACACCTTC. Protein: CASTTLTGTGSYGDGYTF.

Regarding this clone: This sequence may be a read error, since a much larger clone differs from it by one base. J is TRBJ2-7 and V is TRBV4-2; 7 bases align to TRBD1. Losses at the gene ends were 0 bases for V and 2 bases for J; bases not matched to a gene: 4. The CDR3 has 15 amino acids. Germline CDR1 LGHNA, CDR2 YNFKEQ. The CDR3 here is CASSQEGGSAYEQYF. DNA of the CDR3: TGTGCCAGCAGCCAAGAAGGGGGCAGTGCCTACGAGCAGTACTTC.

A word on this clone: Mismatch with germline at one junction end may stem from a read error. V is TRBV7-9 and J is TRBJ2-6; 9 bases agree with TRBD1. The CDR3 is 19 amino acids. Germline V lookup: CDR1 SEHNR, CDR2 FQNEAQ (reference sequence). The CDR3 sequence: CSSSLLKLRDRAGANVLTF. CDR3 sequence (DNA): TGTTCCAGCAGCTTACTCAAGCTCCGGGACAGGGCTGGGGCCAACGTCCTGACTTTC.

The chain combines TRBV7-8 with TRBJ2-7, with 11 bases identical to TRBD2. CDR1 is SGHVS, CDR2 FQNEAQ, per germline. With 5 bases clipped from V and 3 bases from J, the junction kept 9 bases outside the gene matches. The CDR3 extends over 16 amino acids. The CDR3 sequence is CASSRNSGGAVYEQYF. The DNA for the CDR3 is TGTGCCAGCAGCCGTAATAGCGGGGGGGCCGTCTACGAGCAGTACTTC.

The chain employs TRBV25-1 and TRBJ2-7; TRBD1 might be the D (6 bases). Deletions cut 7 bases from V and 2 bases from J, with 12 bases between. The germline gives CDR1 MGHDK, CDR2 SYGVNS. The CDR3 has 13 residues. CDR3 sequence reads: CASTRQDPYEQYF. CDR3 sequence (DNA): TGTGCCAGCACTAGACAGGATCCCTACGAGCAGTACTTC.

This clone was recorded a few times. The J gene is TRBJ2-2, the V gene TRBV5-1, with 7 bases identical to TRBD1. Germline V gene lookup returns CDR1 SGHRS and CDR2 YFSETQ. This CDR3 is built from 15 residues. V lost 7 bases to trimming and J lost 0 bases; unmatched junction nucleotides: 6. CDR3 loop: CASSSQGANTGELFF. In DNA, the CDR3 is TGCGCCAGCTCTTCGCAGGGGGCGAACACCGGGGAGCTGTTTTTT. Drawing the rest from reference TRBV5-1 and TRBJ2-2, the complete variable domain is KAGVTQTPRYLIKTRGQQVTLSCSPISGHRSVSWYQQTPGQGLQFLFEYFSETQRNKGNFPGRFSGRQFSNSRSEMNVSTLELGDSALYLCASSSQGANTGELFFGEGSRLTVL.

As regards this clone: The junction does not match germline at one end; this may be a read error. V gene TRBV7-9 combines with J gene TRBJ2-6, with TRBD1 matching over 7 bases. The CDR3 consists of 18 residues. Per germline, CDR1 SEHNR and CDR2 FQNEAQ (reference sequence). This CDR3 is CSSSSPARQGTGANVLTF. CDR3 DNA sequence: TGTTCCAGCAGCTCACCCGCCCGACAGGGAACCGGGGCCAACGTCCTGACTTTC.

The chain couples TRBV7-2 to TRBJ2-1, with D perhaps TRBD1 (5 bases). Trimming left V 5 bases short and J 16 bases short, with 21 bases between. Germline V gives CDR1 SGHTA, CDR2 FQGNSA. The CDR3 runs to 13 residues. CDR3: CASSLPPDKRVFF. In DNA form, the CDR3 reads TGTGCCAGCAGCCTCCCCCCGGACAAAAGAGTTTTCTTC. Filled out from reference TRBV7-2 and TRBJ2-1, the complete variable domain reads GAGVSQSPSNKVTEKGKDVELRCDPISGHTALYWYRQSLGQGLEFLIYFQGNSAPDKSGLPSDRFSAERTGGSVSTLTIQRTQQEDSAVYLCASSLPPDKRVFFGPGTRLTVL.

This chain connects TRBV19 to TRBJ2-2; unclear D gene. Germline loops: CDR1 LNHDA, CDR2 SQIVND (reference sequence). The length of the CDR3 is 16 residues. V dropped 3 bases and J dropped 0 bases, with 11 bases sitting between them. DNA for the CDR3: TGTGCCAGTAGTATGGGCCTTCCGACGAACACCGGGGAGCTGTTTTTT. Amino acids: CASSMGLPTNTGELFF.

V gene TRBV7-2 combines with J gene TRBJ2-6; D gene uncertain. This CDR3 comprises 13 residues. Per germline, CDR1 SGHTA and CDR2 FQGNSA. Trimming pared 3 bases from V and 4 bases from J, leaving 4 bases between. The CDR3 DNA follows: TGTGCCAGCAGCTTGGCAGGGGCCAACGTCCTGACTTTC. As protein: CASSLAGANVLTF.

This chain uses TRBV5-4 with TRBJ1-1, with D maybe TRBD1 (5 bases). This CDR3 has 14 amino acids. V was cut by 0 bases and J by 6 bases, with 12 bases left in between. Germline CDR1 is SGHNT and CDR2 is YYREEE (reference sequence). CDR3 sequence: CASSLVAGRAEAFF. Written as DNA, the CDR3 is TGTGCCAGCAGCTTGGTTGCAGGGAGGGCTGAAGCTTTCTTT. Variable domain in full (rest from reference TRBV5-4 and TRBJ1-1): ETGVTQSPTHLIKTRGQQVTLRCSSQSGHNTVSWYQQALGQGPQFIFQYYREEENGRGNFPPRFSGLQFPNYSSELNVNALELDDSALYLCASSLVAGRAEAFFGQGTRLTVV.

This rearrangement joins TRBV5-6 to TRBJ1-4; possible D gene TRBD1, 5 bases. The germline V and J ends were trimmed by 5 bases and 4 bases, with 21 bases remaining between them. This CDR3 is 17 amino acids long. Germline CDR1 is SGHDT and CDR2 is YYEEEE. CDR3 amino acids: CASSSPRRKGFNEKLFF. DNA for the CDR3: TGTGCCAGCAGTTCCCCCCGGCGGAAGGGGTTTAATGAAAAACTGTTTTTT.

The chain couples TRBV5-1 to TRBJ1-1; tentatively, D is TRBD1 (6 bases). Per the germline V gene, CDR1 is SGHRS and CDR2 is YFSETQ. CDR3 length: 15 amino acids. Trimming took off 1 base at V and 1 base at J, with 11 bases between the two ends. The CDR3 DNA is TGCGCCAGCAGCTTGCAGGGGCGCGGGAACACTGAAGCTTTCTTT. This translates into CASSLQGRGNTEAFF.

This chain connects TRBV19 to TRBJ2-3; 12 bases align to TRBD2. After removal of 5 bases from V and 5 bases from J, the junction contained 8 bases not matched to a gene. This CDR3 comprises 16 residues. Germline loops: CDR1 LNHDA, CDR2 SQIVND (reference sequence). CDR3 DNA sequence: TGTGCCAGTAGTCCCCGGACTAGCGGGGTTAAAGATACGCAGTATTTT. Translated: CASSPRTSGVKDTQYF.

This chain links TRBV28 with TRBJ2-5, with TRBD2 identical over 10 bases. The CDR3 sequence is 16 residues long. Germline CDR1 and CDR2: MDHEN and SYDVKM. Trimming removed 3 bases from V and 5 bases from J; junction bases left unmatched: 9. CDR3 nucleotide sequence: TGTGCCAGCAGTTTCGGGACTAGCGCATCCAGGGAGACCCAGTACTTC. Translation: CASSFGTSASRETQYF.

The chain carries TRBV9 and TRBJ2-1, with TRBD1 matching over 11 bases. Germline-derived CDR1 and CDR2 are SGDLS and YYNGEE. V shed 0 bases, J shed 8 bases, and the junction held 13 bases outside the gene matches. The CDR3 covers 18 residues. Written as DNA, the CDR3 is TGTGCCAGCAGCGTAGACCCCTTTGGGACAGGGGGAACGGATGAGCAGTTCTTC. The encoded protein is CASSVDPFGTGGTDEQFF.

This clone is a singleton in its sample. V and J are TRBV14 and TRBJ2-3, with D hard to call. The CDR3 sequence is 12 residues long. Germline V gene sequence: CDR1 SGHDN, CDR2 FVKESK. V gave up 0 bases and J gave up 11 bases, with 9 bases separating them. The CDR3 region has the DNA TGTGCCAGCAGCCAAGATCGGGTAGGGCAGTATTTT. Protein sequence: CASSQDRVGQYF.

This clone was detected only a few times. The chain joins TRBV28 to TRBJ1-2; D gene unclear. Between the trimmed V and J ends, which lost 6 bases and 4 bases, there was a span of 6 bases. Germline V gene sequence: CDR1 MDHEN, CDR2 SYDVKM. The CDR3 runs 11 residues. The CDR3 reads CASSHSYGYTF. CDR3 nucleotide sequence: TGTGCCAGCAGCCACAGCTATGGCTACACCTTC.